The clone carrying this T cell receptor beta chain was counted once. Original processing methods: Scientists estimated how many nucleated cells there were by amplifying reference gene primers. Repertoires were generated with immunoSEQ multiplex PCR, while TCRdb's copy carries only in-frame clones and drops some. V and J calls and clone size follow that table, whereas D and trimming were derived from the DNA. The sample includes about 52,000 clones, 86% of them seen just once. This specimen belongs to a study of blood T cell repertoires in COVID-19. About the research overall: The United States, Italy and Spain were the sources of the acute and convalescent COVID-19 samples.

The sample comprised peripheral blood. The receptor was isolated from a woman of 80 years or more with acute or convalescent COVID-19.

CDR3 loop: CAISDSGPSTDTQYF. DNA of the CDR3: TGTGCCATCAGTGACAGTGGGCCGAGCACAGATACGCAGTATTTT. The V gene is TRBV10-3, the J gene TRBJ2-3; D gene unclear. Trimming took 3 bases from V and 0 from J, leaving 10 bases between them. The CDR3 runs 15 residues. Germline V gives CDR1 ENHRY, CDR2 SYGVKD.